This TCR beta chain derives from a study of CD8+CD57+ T cells in acquired aplastic anemia. Study information: Sorted CD4+ and CD8+ cells gave a mean 3.2 ug DNA, range roughly 0.2 to 27.4 ug.

Before being chosen for sequencing, patients had shown CD8+CD57+ cell expansion by flow cytometry. Study-wide points: The number of CD8+ CDR3 sequences shared by patients and controls was around 30.

Turning to this clonotype: As yet, its antigen is unknown. The junction shows a germline mismatch at one end, possibly a read error.

The germline V gene encodes CDR1 SGHTA and CDR2 FQGNSA. CDR3 length: 14 amino acids. The template for TCR beta VDJ and CDR3 sequence profiling was genomic DNA. TCRdb processed the reads anew with MiXCR; each CDR3 protein has one entry. Of approximately 180,000 distinct CDR3 sequences listed, nearly 65% are singletons. The sample was sorted CD4+, CD8+, or CD8+CD57+ T cells (not recorded which) from PBMCs. J is TRBJ1-1 and V is TRBV7-2; 10 bases agree with TRBD1. This TCR was recovered from a human donor with aplastic anemia. CDR3 sequence: CASGGQGVRTEASF. The CDR3 region has the DNA TGTGCCAGCGGAGGACAGGGGGTGAGGACTGAAGCTTCCTTT.